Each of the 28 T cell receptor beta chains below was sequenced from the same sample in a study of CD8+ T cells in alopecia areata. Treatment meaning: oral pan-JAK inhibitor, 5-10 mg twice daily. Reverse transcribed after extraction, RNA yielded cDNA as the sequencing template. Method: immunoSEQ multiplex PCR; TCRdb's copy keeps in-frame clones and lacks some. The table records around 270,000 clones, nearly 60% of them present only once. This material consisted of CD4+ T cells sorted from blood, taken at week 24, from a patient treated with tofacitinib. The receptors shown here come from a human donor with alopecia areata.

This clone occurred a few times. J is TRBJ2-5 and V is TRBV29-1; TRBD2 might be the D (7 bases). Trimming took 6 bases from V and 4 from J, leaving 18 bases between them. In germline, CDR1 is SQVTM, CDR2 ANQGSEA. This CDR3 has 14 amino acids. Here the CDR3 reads CSVSQGGAGETQYF. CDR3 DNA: TGCAGCGTCTCGCAAGGGGGGGCAGGAGAGACCCAGTACTTC.

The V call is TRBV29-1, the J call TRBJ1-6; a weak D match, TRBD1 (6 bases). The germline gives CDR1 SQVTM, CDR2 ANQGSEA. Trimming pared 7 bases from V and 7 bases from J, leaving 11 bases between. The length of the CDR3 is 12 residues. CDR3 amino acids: CSAQQGNSPLHF. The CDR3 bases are TGCAGCGCCCAACAGGGAAATTCACCCCTCCACTTT. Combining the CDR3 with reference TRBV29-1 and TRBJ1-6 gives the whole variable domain SAVISQKPSRDICQRGTSLTIQCQVDSQVTMMFWYRQQPGQSLTLIATANQGSEATYESGFVIDKFPISRPNLTFSTLTVSNMSPEDSSIYLCSAQQGNSPLHFGNGTRLTVT.

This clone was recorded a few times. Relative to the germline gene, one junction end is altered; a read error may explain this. CDR3 residues: CASSIAGGSGETQYF. DNA of the CDR3: TGTGCTAGCAGTATAGCGGGGGGATCCGGAGAGACCCAGTACTTC. The chain combines TRBV7-7 with TRBJ2-5, with TRBD2 identical over 10 bases. This CDR3 contains 15 residues. Germline V gives CDR1 SSHAT, CDR2 FNYEAQ (reference sequence).

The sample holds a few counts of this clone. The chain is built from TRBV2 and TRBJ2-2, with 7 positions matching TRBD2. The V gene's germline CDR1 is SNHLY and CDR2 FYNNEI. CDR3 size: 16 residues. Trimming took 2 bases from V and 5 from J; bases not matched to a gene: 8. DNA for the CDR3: TGTGCCAGCAGTGAAACCAGCGGGGAGATGACCGGGGAGCTGTTTTTT. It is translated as CASSETSGEMTGELFF.

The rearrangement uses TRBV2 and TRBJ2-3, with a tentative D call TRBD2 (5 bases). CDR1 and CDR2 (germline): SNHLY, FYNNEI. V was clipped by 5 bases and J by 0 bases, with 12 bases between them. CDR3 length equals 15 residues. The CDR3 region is CASSHERVSTDTQYF. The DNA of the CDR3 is TGTGCCAGCAGTCATGAGAGGGTTAGCACAGATACGCAGTATTTT.

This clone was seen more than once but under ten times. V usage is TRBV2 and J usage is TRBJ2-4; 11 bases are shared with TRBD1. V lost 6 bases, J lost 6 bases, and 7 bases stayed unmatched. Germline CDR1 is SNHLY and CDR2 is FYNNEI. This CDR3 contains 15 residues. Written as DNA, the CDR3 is TGTGCCAGCAGCCCGGACAGGGGGCGAGGAAACATTCAGTACTTC. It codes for CASSPDRGRGNIQYF.

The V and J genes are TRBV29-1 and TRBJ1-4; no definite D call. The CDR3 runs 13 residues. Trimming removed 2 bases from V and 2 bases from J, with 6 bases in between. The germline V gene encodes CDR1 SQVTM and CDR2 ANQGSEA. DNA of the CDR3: TGCAGCGTTGAAAGAGCGACTAATGAAAAACTGTTTTTT. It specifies CSVERATNEKLFF.

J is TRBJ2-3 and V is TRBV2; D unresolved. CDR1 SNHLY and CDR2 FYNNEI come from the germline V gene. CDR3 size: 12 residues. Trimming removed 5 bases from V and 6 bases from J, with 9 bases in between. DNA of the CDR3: TGTGCCAGCAGTATAGTTTTCGATACGCAGTATTTT. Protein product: CASSIVFDTQYF.

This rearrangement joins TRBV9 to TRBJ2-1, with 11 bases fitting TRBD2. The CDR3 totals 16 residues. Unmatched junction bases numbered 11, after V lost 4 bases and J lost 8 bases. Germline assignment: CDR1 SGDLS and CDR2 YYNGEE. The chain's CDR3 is CASSSRGLAASDEQFF. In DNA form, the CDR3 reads TGTGCCAGCAGCTCCCGGGGACTAGCGGCCTCAGATGAGCAGTTCTTC.

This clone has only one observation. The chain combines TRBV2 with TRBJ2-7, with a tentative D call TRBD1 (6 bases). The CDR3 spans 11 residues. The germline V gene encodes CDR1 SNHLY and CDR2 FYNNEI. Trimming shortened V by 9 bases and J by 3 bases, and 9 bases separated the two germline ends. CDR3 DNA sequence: TGTGCCAGTAGACAGGTCTACGAGCAGTACTTC. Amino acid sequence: CASRQVYEQYF.

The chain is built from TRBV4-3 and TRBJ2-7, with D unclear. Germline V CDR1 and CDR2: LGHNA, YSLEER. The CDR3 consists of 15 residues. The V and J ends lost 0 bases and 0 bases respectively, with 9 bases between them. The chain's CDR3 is CASSQDLWSSYEQYF. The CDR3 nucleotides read TGCGCCAGCAGCCAAGATCTGTGGAGCTCCTACGAGCAGTACTTC.

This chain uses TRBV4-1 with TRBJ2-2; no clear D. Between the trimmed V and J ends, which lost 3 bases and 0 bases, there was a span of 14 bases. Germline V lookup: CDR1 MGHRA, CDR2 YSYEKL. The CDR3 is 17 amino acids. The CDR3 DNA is TGCGCCAGCAGCCACGAGCACGGACGTGCGAACACCGGGGAGCTGTTTTTT. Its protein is CASSHEHGRANTGELFF.

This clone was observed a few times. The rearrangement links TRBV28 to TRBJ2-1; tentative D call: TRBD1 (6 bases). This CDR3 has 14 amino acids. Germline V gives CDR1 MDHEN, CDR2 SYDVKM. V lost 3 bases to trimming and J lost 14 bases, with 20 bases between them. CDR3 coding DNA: TGTGCCAGCAGTTTCCCAGCGACAGGATCTCGAGAGTTCTTC. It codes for CASSFPATGSREFF.

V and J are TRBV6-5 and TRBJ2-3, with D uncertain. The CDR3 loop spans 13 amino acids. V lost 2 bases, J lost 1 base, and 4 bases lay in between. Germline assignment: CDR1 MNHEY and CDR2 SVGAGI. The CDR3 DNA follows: TGTGCCAGCAGTTACCGGGGCACAGATACGCAGTATTTT. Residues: CASSYRGTDTQYF.

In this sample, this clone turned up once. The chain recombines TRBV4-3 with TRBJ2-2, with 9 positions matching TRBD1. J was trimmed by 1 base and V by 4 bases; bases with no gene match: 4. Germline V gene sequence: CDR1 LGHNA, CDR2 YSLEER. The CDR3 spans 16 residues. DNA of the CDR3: TGCGCCAGCAGCCGAACAGGGGGCGGGAACACCGGGGAGCTGTTTTTT. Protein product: CASSRTGGGNTGELFF.

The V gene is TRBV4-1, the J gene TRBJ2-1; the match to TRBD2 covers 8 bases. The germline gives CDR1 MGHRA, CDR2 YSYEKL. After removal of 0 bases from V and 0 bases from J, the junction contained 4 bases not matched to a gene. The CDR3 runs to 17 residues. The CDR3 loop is CASSQERGADSYNEQFF. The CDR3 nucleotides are TGCGCCAGCAGCCAAGAGCGGGGGGCCGACTCCTACAATGAGCAGTTCTTC.

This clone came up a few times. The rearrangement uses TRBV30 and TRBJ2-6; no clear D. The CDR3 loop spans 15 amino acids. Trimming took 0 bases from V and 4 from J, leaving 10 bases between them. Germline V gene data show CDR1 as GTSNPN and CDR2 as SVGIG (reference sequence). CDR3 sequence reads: CAWSVSGSGANVLTF. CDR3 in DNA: TGTGCCTGGAGTGTATCAGGTTCCGGGGCCAACGTCCTGACTTTC.

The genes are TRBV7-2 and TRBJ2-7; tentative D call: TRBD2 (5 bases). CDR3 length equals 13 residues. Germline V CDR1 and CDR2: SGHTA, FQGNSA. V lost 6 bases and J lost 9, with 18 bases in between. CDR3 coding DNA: TGTGCCAGCAGGCCCGACTGGGCTAGCAGGCAGTACTTC. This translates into CASRPDWASRQYF.

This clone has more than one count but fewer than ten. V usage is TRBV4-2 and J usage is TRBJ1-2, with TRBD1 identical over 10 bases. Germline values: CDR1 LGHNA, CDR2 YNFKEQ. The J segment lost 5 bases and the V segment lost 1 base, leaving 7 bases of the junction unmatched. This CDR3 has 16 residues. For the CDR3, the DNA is TGTGCCAGCAGCCAAGGCGGGACAGGGGTTGGGTATGGCTACACCTTC. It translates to CASSQGGTGVGYGYTF.

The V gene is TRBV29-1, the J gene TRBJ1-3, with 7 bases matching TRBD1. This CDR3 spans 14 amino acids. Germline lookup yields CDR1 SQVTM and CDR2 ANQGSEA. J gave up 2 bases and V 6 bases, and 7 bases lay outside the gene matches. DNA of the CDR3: TGCAGCGTGGACCTGACAGGGACTGGAAACACCATATATTTT. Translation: CSVDLTGTGNTIYF.

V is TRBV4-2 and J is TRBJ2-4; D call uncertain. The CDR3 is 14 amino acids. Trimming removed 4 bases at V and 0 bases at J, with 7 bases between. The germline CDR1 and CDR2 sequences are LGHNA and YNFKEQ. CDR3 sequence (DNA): TGTGCCAGCAGCCCAAGAATAGCCAAAAACATTCAGTACTTC. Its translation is CASSPRIAKNIQYF.

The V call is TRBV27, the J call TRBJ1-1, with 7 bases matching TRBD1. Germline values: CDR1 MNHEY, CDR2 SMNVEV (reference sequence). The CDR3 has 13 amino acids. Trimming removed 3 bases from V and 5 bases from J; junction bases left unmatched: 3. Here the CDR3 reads CASSLYRGTEAFF. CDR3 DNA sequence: TGTGCCAGCAGTTTGTACAGGGGTACTGAAGCTTTCTTT.

CDR3 loop: CASGQGYAEQYF. The CDR3 region has the DNA TGTGCCTCGGGACAGGGCTACGCAGAGCAGTACTTC. The rearrangement links TRBV25-1 to TRBJ2-7; 9 positions match TRBD1. The CDR3 sequence is 12 residues long. Germline CDR1 and CDR2: MGHDK and SYGVNS. With 11 bases clipped from V and 7 bases from J, the junction kept 9 bases outside the gene matches.

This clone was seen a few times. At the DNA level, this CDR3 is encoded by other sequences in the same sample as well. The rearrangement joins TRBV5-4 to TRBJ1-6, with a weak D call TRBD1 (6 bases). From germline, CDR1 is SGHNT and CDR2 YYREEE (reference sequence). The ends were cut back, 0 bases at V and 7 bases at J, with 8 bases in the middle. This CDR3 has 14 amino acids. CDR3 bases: TGTGCCAGCAGCTTGGAACAGGGCAATTCACCCCTCCACTTT. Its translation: CASSLEQGNSPLHF.

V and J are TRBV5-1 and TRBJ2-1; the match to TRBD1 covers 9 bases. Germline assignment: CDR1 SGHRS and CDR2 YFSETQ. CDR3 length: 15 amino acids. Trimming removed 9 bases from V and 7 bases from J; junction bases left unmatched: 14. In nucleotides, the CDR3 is TGCGCCACCAAACCCACCGGGACAGGGCAAAATGAGCAGTTCTTC. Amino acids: CATKPTGTGQNEQFF.

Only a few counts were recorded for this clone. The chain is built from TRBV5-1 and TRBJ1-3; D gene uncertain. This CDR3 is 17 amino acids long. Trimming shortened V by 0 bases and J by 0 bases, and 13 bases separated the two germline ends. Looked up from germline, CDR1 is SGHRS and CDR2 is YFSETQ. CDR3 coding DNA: TGCGCCAGCAGCTTGGCCTGGAGCGCGAGCTCTGGAAACACCATATATTTT. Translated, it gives CASSLAWSASSGNTIYF.

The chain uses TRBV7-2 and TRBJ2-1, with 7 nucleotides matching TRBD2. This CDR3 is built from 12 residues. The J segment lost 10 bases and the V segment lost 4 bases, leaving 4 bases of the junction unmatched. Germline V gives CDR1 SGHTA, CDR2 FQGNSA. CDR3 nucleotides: TGTGCCAGCAGCTCCCCTAGCGGCGAGCAGTTCTTC. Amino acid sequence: CASSSPSGEQFF.

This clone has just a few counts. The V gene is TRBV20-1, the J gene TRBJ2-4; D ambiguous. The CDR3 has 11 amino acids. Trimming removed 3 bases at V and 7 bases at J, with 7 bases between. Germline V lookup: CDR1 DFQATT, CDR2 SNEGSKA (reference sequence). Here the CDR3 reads CSARGLNIQYF. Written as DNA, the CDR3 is TGCAGTGCTAGGGGGTTGAACATTCAGTACTTC.